Below, 25 T cell receptor beta chains from the same sample are listed, as sequenced in a study of control samples from healthy donors and cancer patients. Generated by immunoSEQ multiplex PCR, the TCRdb table keeps only in-frame clones and is missing some. Of 130,000 or so clones in the sample, around 92% were seen once. Sequencing was carried out using PBMCs. Source of these receptors: a man in his fifties or sixties with head and neck cancer.

The gene calls are TRBV30 and TRBJ1-2; D possibly corresponds to TRBD1 (5 bases). CDR1 GTSNPN and CDR2 SVGIG come from the germline V gene (reference sequence). The V and J ends lost 2 bases and 5 bases respectively, with 15 bases between them. The CDR3 loop spans 14 amino acids. The CDR3, as DNA: TGTGCCTGGAGTTTTGGACTTGAGGGGTATGGCTACACCTTC. It translates to CAWSFGLEGYGYTF.

CDR3 nucleotides: TGTGCCAGTAGTCAACAGAACACTGAAGCTTTCTTT. Translation gives CASSQQNTEAFF. This chain links TRBV19 with TRBJ1-1; D gene uncertain. CDR3 size: 12 residues. Germline V CDR1 and CDR2: LNHDA, SQIVND (reference sequence). Trimming removed 5 bases at V and 1 base at J, with 5 bases between.

This clone came up once. The gene calls are TRBV12-3 or TRBV12-4 and TRBJ2-7; 8 nucleotides match TRBD2. The CDR3 totals 13 residues. With V trimmed by 4 bases and J by 3 bases, 2 bases remained unmatched. CDR3 amino acids: CASSYSGSYEQYF. CDR3 in DNA: TGTGCCAGCAGTTACAGCGGGAGCTACGAGCAGTACTTC.

The rearrangement links TRBV9 to TRBJ2-1, with TRBD2 matching over 13 bases. This CDR3 contains 17 residues. The germline V gene has CDR1 SGDLS and CDR2 YYNGEE. J lost 7 bases, V lost 0 bases, and 7 bases had no gene match. CDR3 sequence: CASSVGLGTSGDNEQFF. CDR3 sequence (DNA): TGTGCCAGCAGCGTAGGCTTAGGGACTAGCGGGGATAATGAGCAGTTCTTC.

The V gene is TRBV7-6, the J gene TRBJ2-4; D uncertain. Looked up from germline, CDR1 is SGHVS and CDR2 is FNYEAQ. The CDR3 has 13 residues. Between the trimmed V and J ends, which lost 1 base and 7 bases, there was a span of 8 bases. Written as DNA, the CDR3 is TGTGCCAGCAGCTTAGGGCAGCAGAACATTCAGTACTTC. Translating gives CASSLGQQNIQYF.

The V and J genes are TRBV7-8 and TRBJ2-3; D possibly corresponds to TRBD1 (6 bases). The CDR3 extends over 15 amino acids. Between the trimmed V and J ends, which lost 3 bases and 0 bases, there was a span of 10 bases. Germline CDR1 SGHVS, CDR2 FQNEAQ. CDR3 nucleotides: TGTGCCAGCAGCTTTCAGGGGTTCAGCACAGATACGCAGTATTTT. Translating it yields CASSFQGFSTDTQYF. Full variable domain (outside the CDR3, taken from reference TRBV7-8 and TRBJ2-3): GAGVSQSPRYKVAKRGQDVALRCDPISGHVSLFWYQQALGQGPEFLTYFQNEAQLDKSGLPSDRFFAERPEGSVSTLKIQRTQQEDSAVYLCASSFQGFSTDTQYFGPGTRLTVL.

This clone was found a few times. The V call is TRBV19, the J call TRBJ2-7; D is unclear. Trimming took 0 bases from V and 2 from J, leaving 8 bases between them. This CDR3 comprises 14 residues. Germline V gives CDR1 LNHDA, CDR2 SQIVND (reference sequence). The CDR3 DNA reads TGTGCCAGTAGTATAGATCTGGCCGCCTACGAGCAGTACTTC. Protein sequence: CASSIDLAAYEQYF.

The V gene is TRBV28, the J gene TRBJ1-4; 11 bases line up with TRBD1. The CDR3 has 14 amino acids. The V and J ends lost 6 bases and 10 bases, in that order; junction bases with no gene match: 7. Germline lookup yields CDR1 MDHEN and CDR2 SYDVKM. The CDR3 region has the DNA TGTGCCAGCAGCTCGGGACAGGGGGAGGGAAAACTGTTTTTT. It specifies CASSSGQGEGKLFF.

The chain carries TRBV20-1 and TRBJ2-6, with D hard to call. Germline loops: CDR1 DFQATT, CDR2 SNEGSKA (reference sequence). The CDR3 is 14 residues long. V gave up 3 bases and J gave up 0 bases, with 6 bases separating them. The CDR3 bases are TGCAGTGCTAGTCCGGCCTCTGGGGCCAACGTCCTGACTTTC. Protein product: CSASPASGANVLTF.

J is TRBJ1-2 and V is TRBV6-5; TRBD1 agrees at 7 bases. Germline V gives CDR1 MNHEY, CDR2 SVGAGI. The J segment lost 7 bases and the V segment lost 11 bases, leaving 10 bases of the junction unmatched. The CDR3 spans 12 residues. The CDR3 nucleotides read TGTGCCGGGGCCCGACAGGGTTTTGGCTACACCTTC. Translated, it gives CAGARQGFGYTF.

J is TRBJ1-3 and V is TRBV6-5; 8 bases match TRBD1. Looked up from germline, CDR1 is MNHEY and CDR2 is SVGAGI. This CDR3 comprises 15 residues. V trimming: 2 bases; J trimming: 2 bases; junction bases outside the gene matches: 2. In nucleotides, the CDR3 is TGTGCCAGCAGTTACCAGGGGGCGGCTGGAAACACCATATATTTT. Its protein product is CASSYQGAAGNTIYF.

This clone was seen only a few times. The V call is TRBV4-1, the J call TRBJ2-1; TRBD2 is a possible D gene (5 bases). Germline values: CDR1 MGHRA, CDR2 YSYEKL. The CDR3 totals 14 residues. V was pared by 0 bases and J by 7 bases, with 10 bases between. The CDR3 loop is CASSQEGLGNEQFF. The DNA of the CDR3 is TGCGCCAGCAGCCAAGAAGGACTGGGTAATGAGCAGTTCTTC.

The J gene is TRBJ2-1, the V gene TRBV7-9, with 9 bases identical to TRBD2. CDR1 and CDR2 from the germline V gene are SEHNR and FQNEAQ (reference sequence). The CDR3 length is 15 residues. Losses at the gene ends were 6 bases for V and 4 bases for J; bases not matched to a gene: 7. This CDR3 reads CASSIIAGVYNEQFF. In DNA, the CDR3 is TGTGCCAGCAGTATAATAGCGGGGGTATACAATGAGCAGTTCTTC.

The chain uses TRBV29-1 and TRBJ2-5; the D gene could be TRBD1 or TRBD2 (5 bases each). Between the trimmed V and J ends, which lost 1 base and 3 bases, there was a span of 12 bases. The length of the CDR3 is 14 residues. CDR1 and CDR2 (germline): SQVTM, ANQGSEA. Here the CDR3 reads CSVEGGRRKETQYF. As DNA, the CDR3 is TGCAGCGTTGAAGGGGGACGGAGAAAAGAGACCCAGTACTTC.

The J gene is TRBJ1-4, the V gene TRBV2, with TRBD1 matching 7 bases. Unmatched junction bases numbered 8, after V lost 6 bases and J lost 4 bases. In germline, CDR1 is SNHLY, CDR2 FYNNEI. The CDR3 runs 15 residues. Here the CDR3 reads CASRAPGQFNEKLFF. The CDR3 DNA reads TGTGCCAGCAGGGCACCGGGACAGTTTAATGAAAAACTGTTTTTT.

This clone was recorded once. This rearrangement joins TRBV29-1 to TRBJ2-1, with a weak D call TRBD2 (6 bases). V lost 3 bases to trimming and J lost 9 bases, with 9 bases between them. Germline V CDR1 and CDR2: SQVTM, ANQGSEA. CDR3 length: 11 amino acids. For the CDR3, the DNA is TGCAGCGTTGAGGGGGGTTTTGAGCAGTTCTTC. It encodes CSVEGGFEQFF.

This clone was seen a handful of times. The rearrangement uses TRBV24-1 and TRBJ1-5; 9 nucleotides match TRBD1. Per germline, CDR1 KGHDR and CDR2 SFDVKD. The CDR3 is made up of 15 amino acids. V was clipped by 4 bases and J by 5 bases; unmatched bases: 5. The CDR3 is CATSESTGGDQPQHF. The CDR3 bases are TGTGCCACCAGTGAGAGTACAGGGGGCGATCAGCCCCAGCATTTT.

The chain employs TRBV7-3 and TRBJ2-1; 8 nucleotides match TRBD2. V shed 6 bases, J shed 9 bases, and the junction held 13 bases outside the gene matches. The germline V gene has CDR1 SGHTA and CDR2 FQGTGA. CDR3 size: 15 residues. CDR3 DNA: TGTGCCAGCAGGAACCGGGGGGGTACTGCGGGTGAGCAGTTCTTC. Translation gives CASRNRGGTAGEQFF.

V usage is TRBV7-2 and J usage is TRBJ1-1; D might be TRBD1 (5 bases). Germline CDR1 is SGHTA and CDR2 is FQGNSA. The V end was cut by 5 bases, the J end by 1 base, with 5 bases between. The CDR3 runs to 12 residues. CDR3 bases: TGTGCCAGCAGCACAGGGAACACTGAAGCTTTCTTT. This gives the protein CASSTGNTEAFF.

The V gene is TRBV2, the J gene TRBJ2-1, with TRBD2 as a possible D gene (5 bases). Trimming removed 6 bases from V and 0 bases from J, with 6 bases in between. CDR3 size: 13 residues. Per the germline V gene, CDR1 is SNHLY and CDR2 is FYNNEI. In DNA, the CDR3 is TGTGCCAGCAGACGGGACTCCTACAATGAGCAGTTCTTC. The encoded protein is CASRRDSYNEQFF.

The rearrangement uses TRBV6-5 and TRBJ1-1, with 10 nucleotides matching TRBD1. The CDR3 has 14 residues. Unmatched junction bases numbered 6, after V lost 7 bases and J lost 4 bases. CDR1 and CDR2 from the germline V gene are MNHEY and SVGAGI. CDR3 in DNA: TGTGCCAGCATACCCGGGACAGGGGTCACTGAAGCTTTCTTT. The encoded protein is CASIPGTGVTEAFF.

The chain has TRBV6-5 and TRBJ2-1; TRBD2 matches at 12 bases. The CDR3 runs to 14 residues. Germline V gene lookup returns CDR1 MNHEY and CDR2 SVGAGI. The trim removed 8 bases at V and 9 bases at J, leaving 8 bases unmatched. The CDR3 protein is CASLRLAGEGEQFF. The CDR3 coding sequence is TGTGCCAGCCTCCGACTAGCGGGAGAGGGTGAGCAGTTCTTC.

The gene calls are TRBV7-9 and TRBJ1-5; D is undetermined. V was shortened by 4 bases and J by 3 bases, with 13 bases between the two germline ends. The CDR3 extends over 15 amino acids. Per the germline V gene, CDR1 is SEHNR and CDR2 is FQNEAQ (reference sequence). Here the CDR3 DNA reads TGTGCCAGCAGCTACTCTGGGATTGTCAATCAGCCCCAGCATTTT. It yields the protein CASSYSGIVNQPQHF.

The chain has TRBV28 and TRBJ1-5, with 8 bases aligning to TRBD1. Germline V gene lookup returns CDR1 MDHEN and CDR2 SYDVKM. V was pared by 3 bases and J by 0 bases, with 4 bases of the junction left unmatched. The CDR3 totals 16 residues. In DNA, the CDR3 is TGTGCCAGCAGTTTCGGGACAGGTTATAGCAATCAGCCCCAGCATTTT. This sequence encodes CASSFGTGYSNQPQHF.

The V gene is TRBV28, the J gene TRBJ2-7, with D hard to call. The ends were cut back, 5 bases at V and 3 bases at J, with 17 bases in the middle. The CDR3 extends over 15 amino acids. Germline V gene sequence: CDR1 MDHEN, CDR2 SYDVKM. In nucleotides, the CDR3 is TGTGCCAGCAGTAGCCCCGTAGCCAGCTACTACGAGCAGTACTTC. Protein: CASSSPVASYYEQYF.